This TCR beta chain was sequenced for a study of CD8 T cells in ankylosing spondylitis. Each CDR3 protein is one row after TCRdb ran MiXCR on the 5' RACE reads. Of roughly 100,000 distinct CDR3 sequences in the sample, 8% to 10% were seen once. This clonotype was observed many times. The CDR3 is 13 residues long. CDR1 and CDR2 from the germline V gene are LGHNA and YSLEER. The germline V and J ends were trimmed by 2 bases and 4 bases, with 8 bases remaining between them. The sequenced sample consisted of blood, either unsorted or a sorted T cell fraction (not recorded which). This sequence was found in a male donor with ankylosing spondylitis or in good health (not recorded which). The rearrangement joins TRBV4-3 to TRBJ1-1, with D hard to call. CDR3 bases: TGCGCCAGCAGCCAAATTGGTGGCACTGAAGCTTTCTTT. This codes for CASSQIGGTEAFF.